Sequencing of this TCR beta chain was carried out in a study of identical twins' blood T cells (dated by TCRdb to about 2013). About the full investigation: The approximately 12 libraries, six for the alpha chain and six for the beta chain, yielded 50 million or so Illumina reads in total. TCR alpha and beta chain repertoires of three pairs of monozygous twins were compared using next-generation sequencing to assess genetic influence on repertoire formation.

CDR1 and CDR2 are read off the germline V gene as SQVTM and ANQGSEA. V gives up 6 bases and J gives up 6 bases, and the segment between their germline ends measures 14 bases. The CDR3 sequence holds 12 residues, the cysteine and phenylalanine included. Only the CDR3 region is kept as DNA, spanning 36 bases read in frame from base 1. The method behind the library was 5' RACE. The data were produced on an Illumina Genome Analyzer IIx. The RNA-based TCR cDNA libraries were made using a previously described protocol that was modified in several ways. Sample-specific barcodes were introduced on both ends of each TCR cDNA library during cDNA synthesis and amplification to prevent cross-contamination. On the authors' methods: Each individual had between about 95,000 and nearly 500,000 identified clonotypes, and each library contained 2.2 to 3.6 million CDR3-containing reads. Reads carrying improper barcode index combinations were removed, after which the MiTCR software was used to build a cloneset for each library. While assembling CDR3 clonotypes, MiTCR filtered or rescued low-quality reads and corrected PCR and sequencing errors. Artificial out-of-frame clonotypes were mapped to in-frame sequences, with one indel allowed in the CDR3, and then removed. V and J gene usage similarity between donors was measured as Jensen-Shannon divergence divided by mean entropy. The raw public data were reprocessed by TCRdb itself: fastp quality trimming at Q25, MiXCR clonotype calling, in-frame beta chains only. Entries are consolidated by CDR3 protein sequence, retaining the most common genes and DNA. These V and J calls are TCRdb output, not the study's own analysis. This sample lists 350,000 to 400,000 distinct CDR3 sequences; 25% to 35% were detected once. 5.5% to 7% of the sample comes from the top ten.

General conclusions and limits of the study: Environmental influences could not be excluded as an explanation for twin similarity, since twins were reared together. Among the most abundant TCRbeta clonotypes, each donor shared more CDR3 sequences with her twin than with unrelated donors. V gene usage was reported to be markedly more similar within twin pairs than between unrelated donors, even among non-selected out-of-frame TCRbeta clonotypes. The count of CDR3 clonotypes shared by two donors depended mainly on the product of the two donors' cloneset sizes, and twins did not clearly depart from this trend. Independent studies were stated to be required to validate the proposed role of the TCRalpha J segment in MHC recognition during thymic selection.

This clonotype has just a few counts. Its binding antigen is unknown. Per-nucleotide qualities are absent, and no much larger clonotype sits a single base away. Donors were six healthy women forming three monozygous twin pairs. Each of the three twin pairs had been raised together, and the twins in each pair were thought likely to have encountered the same infectious agents and vaccines. TCR cDNA libraries were prepared from RNA that had been isolated from peripheral blood mononuclear cells. The V and J segments used are TRBV29-1 and TRBJ1-2; the D gene assignment is ambiguous. Material: PBMCs. The TCR originated in a woman aged 18 to 55 in good health. This receptor has the CDR3 CSVGAGRHGYTF. The nucleotide sequence is given as TGCAGCGTCGGAGCGGGAAGACATGGCTACACCTTC.